These 25 T cell receptor beta chains share one sample of origin, sequenced in a study of blood T cell repertoires in COVID-19. The assay was immunoSEQ multiplex PCR, and TCRdb's table has in-frame clones only and misses some. The sample includes 65,000 to 85,000 clones, 75% to 95% of them seen just once. Material: peripheral blood. All receptors come from a human donor in a cohort sampled during active COVID-19.

Details on this clone: The identical CDR3 is also encoded by other nucleotide sequences in the sample. The chain couples TRBV29-1 to TRBJ2-7, with a possible D match to TRBD2 (5 bases). V lost 0 bases, J lost 4 bases, and 7 bases lay in between. This CDR3 is built from 12 residues. CDR1 and CDR2 from the germline V gene are SQVTM and ANQGSEA. CDR3 coding DNA: TGCAGCGTTGAAGAAGGCGGGTACGAGCAGTACTTC. The encoded protein is CSVEEGGYEQYF.

V usage is TRBV7-2 and J usage is TRBJ1-2; no definite D call. The germline gives CDR1 SGHTA, CDR2 FQGNSA. The germline V and J ends were trimmed by 5 bases and 8 bases, with 12 bases remaining between them. The CDR3 length is 12 residues. The CDR3 nucleotides are TGTGCCAGCAGCATACCTAACGGGGGCTACACCTTC. As protein: CASSIPNGGYTF.

This clone appeared once. The genes are TRBV30 and TRBJ2-7; tentative D call: TRBD1 (6 bases). Germline V gene data show CDR1 as GTSNPN and CDR2 as SVGIG (reference sequence). The V gene lost 0 bases and the J gene lost 2 bases, with 11 bases spanning the gap. This CDR3 is 14 amino acids long. The CDR3 protein is CAWSVRQVAYEQYF. CDR3 nucleotides: TGTGCCTGGAGTGTTCGACAGGTAGCCTACGAGCAGTACTTC.

The chain is built from TRBV29-1 and TRBJ2-2; 9 nucleotides align to TRBD1. CDR3 size: 12 residues. Per the germline V gene, CDR1 is SQVTM and CDR2 is ANQGSEA. With V trimmed by 6 bases and J by 6 bases, 2 bases remained unmatched. The CDR3 sequence: CSVDRGSGELFF. CDR3 sequence (DNA): TGCAGCGTGGACAGGGGCTCCGGGGAGCTGTTTTTT.

The rearrangement uses TRBV19 and TRBJ2-1; 7 bases line up with TRBD1. J lost 10 bases, V lost 5 bases, and 11 bases had no gene match. Germline V gene data show CDR1 as LNHDA and CDR2 as SQIVND (reference sequence). The CDR3 extends over 14 amino acids. CDR3 sequence (DNA): TGTGCCAGTAGTTGGGGACAGTCGGCCGGGGAGCAGTTCTTC. Its protein product is CASSWGQSAGEQFF.

The rearrangement uses TRBV5-4 and TRBJ1-1; 9 bases fit TRBD1. This CDR3 region has 15 residues. Unmatched junction bases numbered 9, after V lost 6 bases and J lost 3 bases. The germline V gene has CDR1 SGHNT and CDR2 YYREEE (reference sequence). The CDR3 sequence: CASTGTGPSDTEAFF. In DNA, the CDR3 is TGTGCCAGCACTGGGACAGGGCCATCAGACACTGAAGCTTTCTTT.

The chain is built from TRBV2 and TRBJ1-4, with D possibly matching TRBD1 (6 bases). Germline V gives CDR1 SNHLY, CDR2 FYNNEI. The V end was cut by 6 bases, the J end by 10 bases, with 12 bases between. This CDR3 region has 12 residues. CDR3 nucleotide sequence: TGTGCCAGCAGGTTGCAGGGGCTAAAACTGTTTTTT. Translated: CASRLQGLKLFF.

CDR3 region: CSVAGGRNQPQHF. For the CDR3, the DNA is TGCAGCGTTGCGGGGGGGCGGAATCAGCCCCAGCATTTT. J is TRBJ1-5 and V is TRBV29-1; perhaps TRBD1 as D (6 bases). V was shortened by 4 bases and J by 4 bases, with 11 bases between the two germline ends. Germline V gives CDR1 SQVTM, CDR2 ANQGSEA. The CDR3 extends over 13 amino acids. Full variable domain (outside the CDR3, taken from reference TRBV29-1 and TRBJ1-5): SAVISQKPSRDICQRGTSLTIQCQVDSQVTMMFWYRQQPGQSLTLIATANQGSEATYESGFVIDKFPISRPNLTFSTLTVSNMSPEDSSIYLCSVAGGRNQPQHFGDGTRLSIL.

The gene calls are TRBV10-1 and TRBJ1-5; no definite D call. CDR3 size: 14 residues. Germline lookup yields CDR1 WNHNN and CDR2 SYGVQD (reference sequence). Trimming left V 3 bases short and J 1 base short, with 7 bases between. The CDR3 bases are TGCGCCAGCAGTGAACGGGGAAGCAATCAGCCCCAGCATTTT. Protein product: CASSERGSNQPQHF.

The chain links TRBV5-1 to TRBJ1-1; 8 bases map to TRBD1. The CDR3 spans 15 residues. Per the germline V gene, CDR1 is SGHRS and CDR2 is YFSETQ. With V trimmed by 0 bases and J by 2 bases, 3 bases remained unmatched. The DNA of the CDR3 is TGCGCCAGCAGCTTGGGGGACAGGTTTAACACTGAAGCTTTCTTT. It translates to CASSLGDRFNTEAFF.

This chain links TRBV19 with TRBJ1-1; D gene uncertain. There are 13 residues in the CDR3. Germline loops: CDR1 LNHDA, CDR2 SQIVND (reference sequence). The V gene lost 5 bases and the J gene lost 0 bases, with 7 bases spanning the gap. CDR3 loop: CASSPGMNTEAFF. The DNA of the CDR3 is TGTGCCAGTAGTCCGGGGATGAACACTGAAGCTTTCTTT.

This chain uses TRBV24-1 with TRBJ2-1; 7 positions match TRBD1. Trimming removed 5 bases from V and 12 bases from J; junction bases left unmatched: 6. Germline CDR1 reads KGHDR; CDR2 reads SFDVKD. This CDR3 region has 12 residues. CDR3 in amino acids: CATSAPRQGQFF. CDR3 DNA sequence: TGTGCCACCAGTGCCCCAAGACAGGGGCAGTTCTTC.

The chain couples TRBV5-5 to TRBJ1-6; TRBD1 is a possible D gene (6 bases). Trimming took off 3 bases at V and 11 bases at J, with 15 bases between the two ends. Germline values: CDR1 SGHKS, CDR2 YYEKEE (reference sequence). The CDR3 consists of 14 residues. This chain's CDR3 is CASSSPDSQAPLHF. CDR3 nucleotides: TGTGCCAGCAGCTCCCCGGACAGCCAAGCACCCCTCCACTTT. Looking up the rest from reference TRBV5-5 and TRBJ1-6 gives the full variable domain: DAGVTQSPTHLIKTRGQQVTLRCSPISGHKSVSWYQQVLGQGPQFIFQYYEKEERGRGNFPDRFSARQFPNYSSELNVNALLLGDSALYLCASSSPDSQAPLHFGNGTRLTVT.

The chain links TRBV2 to TRBJ2-7; 7 bases fit TRBD2. V was clipped by 4 bases and J by 5 bases; unmatched bases: 8. The CDR3 is 14 residues long. Germline CDR1 and CDR2: SNHLY and FYNNEI. DNA of the CDR3: TGTGCCAGCAGTGGGGAGGGTAGAGTGGACGAGCAGTACTTC. Protein: CASSGEGRVDEQYF.

This clone was detected a few times. The chain has TRBV9 and TRBJ1-3; D gene uncertain. The length of the CDR3 is 17 residues. The V end lost 0 bases, the J end lost 4 bases, and 17 bases lay between the germline ends. Germline V gene data show CDR1 as SGDLS and CDR2 as YYNGEE. The CDR3: CASSVEAAGRQGNTIYF. CDR3 in DNA: TGTGCCAGCAGCGTAGAGGCCGCGGGAAGACAAGGAAACACCATATATTTT.

The V call is TRBV5-1, the J call TRBJ1-6; the match to TRBD1 covers 12 bases. The junction had 11 bases not matched to a gene; V was cut back by 4 bases and J by 9 bases. Germline loops: CDR1 SGHRS, CDR2 YFSETQ. This CDR3 comprises 17 residues. The CDR3 DNA sequence: TGCGCCAGCAGCCCCGACGTGGTGGGACAGGGGGCTTCACCCCTCCACTTT. Its translation is CASSPDVVGQGASPLHF.

The chain couples TRBV10-3 to TRBJ2-5, with 7 positions matching TRBD2. CDR1 ENHRY and CDR2 SYGVKD come from the germline V gene. J was trimmed by 3 bases and V by 6 bases; bases with no gene match: 4. The CDR3 sequence is 13 residues long. CDR3 region: CAIRLAAKETQYF. Written as DNA, the CDR3 is TGTGCCATCAGGCTAGCGGCCAAAGAGACCCAGTACTTC.

The chain recombines TRBV6-5 with TRBJ1-1, with TRBD1 as a possible D gene (5 bases). Deletions cut 5 bases from V and 4 bases from J, with 14 bases between. The germline CDR1 and CDR2 sequences are MNHEY and SVGAGI. This CDR3 is 14 amino acids long. CDR3 coding DNA: TGTGCCAGCAGTCGACAGCGCAAGGGCACTGAAGCTTTCTTT. This codes for CASSRQRKGTEAFF.

The chain has TRBV6-5 and TRBJ2-5, with 12 bases matching TRBD2. CDR1 and CDR2 from the germline V gene are MNHEY and SVGAGI. The V segment lost 2 bases and the J segment 2 bases; nucleotides outside the gene matches: 3. This CDR3 contains 16 residues. The CDR3 loop reads CASSYVGLAGQETQYF. CDR3 DNA sequence: TGTGCCAGCAGTTACGTCGGACTAGCGGGGCAAGAGACCCAGTACTTC.

The genes are TRBV30 and TRBJ2-3; 12 nucleotides match TRBD2. The CDR3 consists of 16 residues. With 1 base clipped from V and 2 bases from J, the junction kept 4 bases outside the gene matches. CDR1 is GTSNPN and CDR2 is SVGIG in the germline V gene (reference sequence). Here the CDR3 reads CAWSAGLAGYTDTQYF. CDR3 DNA sequence: TGTGCCTGGAGTGCCGGACTAGCGGGGTACACAGATACGCAGTATTTT.

The chain couples TRBV2 to TRBJ2-7; 9 bases align to TRBD1. The V and J ends lost 3 bases and 5 bases, in that order; junction bases with no gene match: 5. This CDR3 comprises 14 residues. Germline V CDR1 and CDR2: SNHLY, FYNNEI. In DNA, the CDR3 is TGTGCCAGCAGTGATCCGGGACAGGGCGACGAGCAGTACTTC. It codes for CASSDPGQGDEQYF.

J is TRBJ1-2 and V is TRBV28, with TRBD1 as a possible D gene (5 bases). Trimming took 7 bases from V and 8 from J, leaving 23 bases between them. CDR3 length: 15 amino acids. The germline V gene has CDR1 MDHEN and CDR2 SYDVKM. The CDR3 coding sequence is TGTGCCAGCACCCTCGCCGGGGGGTCAAGCGGGGGCTACACCTTC. It specifies CASTLAGGSSGGYTF.

The chain joins TRBV28 to TRBJ1-6, with 8 bases that match TRBD1. The J segment lost 6 bases and the V segment lost 6 bases, leaving 10 bases of the junction unmatched. CDR1 and CDR2 from the germline V gene are MDHEN and SYDVKM. The CDR3 totals 16 residues. Here the CDR3 reads CASSLGQGVGNSPLHF. The DNA of the CDR3 is TGTGCCAGCAGCCTCGGACAGGGAGTAGGTAATTCACCCCTCCACTTT.

The CDR3 nucleotides read TGTGCCAGCAGTTTTTCGGGGGGCCCACGCTCTGGAAACACCATATATTTT. Protein: CASSFSGGPRSGNTIYF. The chain recombines TRBV27 with TRBJ1-3; the D gene is possibly TRBD1 (6 bases). There are 17 residues in the CDR3. Germline CDR1 is MNHEY and CDR2 is SMNVEV (reference sequence). The V and J ends lost 3 bases and 0 bases respectively, with 15 bases between them.

V gene TRBV9 combines with J gene TRBJ2-3, with D hard to call. V was cut by 0 bases and J by 0 bases, with 11 bases left in between. From germline, CDR1 is SGDLS and CDR2 YYNGEE. The CDR3 consists of 16 residues. DNA for the CDR3: TGTGCCAGCAGCGTAGGAGTAGCCTTGAGCACAGATACGCAGTATTTT. It specifies CASSVGVALSTDTQYF.